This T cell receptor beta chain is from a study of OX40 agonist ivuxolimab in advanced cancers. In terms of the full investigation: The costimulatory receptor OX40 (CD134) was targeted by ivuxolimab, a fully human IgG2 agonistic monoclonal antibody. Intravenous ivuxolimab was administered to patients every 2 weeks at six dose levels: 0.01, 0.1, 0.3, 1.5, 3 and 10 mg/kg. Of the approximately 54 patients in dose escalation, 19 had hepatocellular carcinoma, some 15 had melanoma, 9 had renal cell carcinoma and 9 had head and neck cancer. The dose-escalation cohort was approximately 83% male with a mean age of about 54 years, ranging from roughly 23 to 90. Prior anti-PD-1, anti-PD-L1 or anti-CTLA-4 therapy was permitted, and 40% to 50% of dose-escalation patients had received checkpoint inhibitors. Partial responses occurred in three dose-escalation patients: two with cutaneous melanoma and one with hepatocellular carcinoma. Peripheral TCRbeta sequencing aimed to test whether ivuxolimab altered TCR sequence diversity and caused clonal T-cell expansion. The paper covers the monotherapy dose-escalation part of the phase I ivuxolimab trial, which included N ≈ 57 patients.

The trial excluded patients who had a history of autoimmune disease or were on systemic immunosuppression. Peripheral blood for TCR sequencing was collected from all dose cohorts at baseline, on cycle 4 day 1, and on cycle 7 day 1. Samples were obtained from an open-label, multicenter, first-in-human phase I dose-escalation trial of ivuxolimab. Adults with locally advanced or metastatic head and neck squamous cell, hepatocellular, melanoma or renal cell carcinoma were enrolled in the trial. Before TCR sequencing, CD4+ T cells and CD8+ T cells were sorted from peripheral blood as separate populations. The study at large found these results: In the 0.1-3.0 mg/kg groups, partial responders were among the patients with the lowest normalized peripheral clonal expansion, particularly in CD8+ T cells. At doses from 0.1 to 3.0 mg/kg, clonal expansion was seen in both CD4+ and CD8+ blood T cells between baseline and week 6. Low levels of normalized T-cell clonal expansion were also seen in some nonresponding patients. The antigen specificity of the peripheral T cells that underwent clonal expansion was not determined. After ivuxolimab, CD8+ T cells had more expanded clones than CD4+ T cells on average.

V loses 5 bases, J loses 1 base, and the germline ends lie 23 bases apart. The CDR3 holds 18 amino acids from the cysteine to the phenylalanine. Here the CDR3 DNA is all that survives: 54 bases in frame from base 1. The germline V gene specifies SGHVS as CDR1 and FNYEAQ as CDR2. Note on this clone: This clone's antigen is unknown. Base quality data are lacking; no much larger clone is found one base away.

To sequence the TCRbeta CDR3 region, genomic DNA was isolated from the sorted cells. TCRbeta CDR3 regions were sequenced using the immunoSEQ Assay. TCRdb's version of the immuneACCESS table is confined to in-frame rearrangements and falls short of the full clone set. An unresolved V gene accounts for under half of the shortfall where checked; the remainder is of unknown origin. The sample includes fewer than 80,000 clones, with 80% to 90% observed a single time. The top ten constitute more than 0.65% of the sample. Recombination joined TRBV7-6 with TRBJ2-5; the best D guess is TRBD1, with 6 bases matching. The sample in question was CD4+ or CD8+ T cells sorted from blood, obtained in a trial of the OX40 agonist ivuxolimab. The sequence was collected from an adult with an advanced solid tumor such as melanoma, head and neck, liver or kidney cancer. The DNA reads TGTGCCAGCAGCCGACAGTTAGCACAGGGACGAATCCAAGAGACCCAGTACTTC. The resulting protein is CASSRQLAQGRIQETQYF.